One sample yielded the 10 T cell receptor beta chains listed below, sequenced in a study of blood T cells in healthy people across ages. The use of a sample-barcoded 5' primer and a J-beta primer mix characterized a second PCR of roughly 6 to 11 cycles. TCRdb re-analysed the 5' RACE reads in MiXCR, keeping a single row per CDR3 protein. The sample holds about 1,600,000 distinct CDR3 sequences, roughly 40% seen once. The specimen sequenced was blood. Receptor source: a woman aged 18-35 years in good health.

J is TRBJ2-3 and V is TRBV20-1; 11 bases are shared with TRBD1. J lost 4 bases, V lost 3 bases, and 3 bases had no gene match. The CDR3 is 14 residues long. Germline lookup yields CDR1 DFQATT and CDR2 SNEGSKA (reference sequence). The CDR3 nucleotides are TGCAGTGCTAGGGACAGGGGGCCCGCAGATACGCAGTATTTT. It is translated as CSARDRGPADTQYF.

This clonotype was observed a handful of times. The V gene is TRBV29-1, the J gene TRBJ1-2; 7 bases are a match to TRBD1. This CDR3 spans 13 amino acids. Trimming removed 4 bases from V and 5 bases from J; junction bases left unmatched: 7. Germline assignment: CDR1 SQVTM and CDR2 ANQGSEA. CDR3 sequence: CSVAGTETYGYTF. In nucleotides, the CDR3 is TGCAGCGTTGCCGGGACAGAAACGTATGGCTACACCTTC.

The rearrangement joins TRBV20-1 to TRBJ2-1; maybe TRBD2 (6 bases). V dropped 5 bases and J dropped 4 bases, with 21 bases sitting between them. The germline CDR1 and CDR2 sequences are DFQATT and SNEGSKA (reference sequence). This CDR3 has 16 residues. The CDR3 here is CSAPDSGPTRYNEQFF. CDR3 in DNA: TGCAGTGCTCCAGATAGCGGACCAACTCGGTACAATGAGCAGTTCTTC.

The chain recombines TRBV7-8 with TRBJ2-6, with 9 bases matching TRBD2. V shed 2 bases and J 2 bases; nucleotides not matched to a gene: 7. This CDR3 has 18 residues. Germline assignment: CDR1 SGHVS and CDR2 FQNEAQ. CDR3 in amino acids: CASSLIAGGPTGANVLTF. The CDR3 coding sequence is TGTGCCAGCAGCTTAATCGCGGGAGGGCCAACTGGGGCCAACGTCCTGACTTTC. Combining the CDR3 with reference TRBV7-8 and TRBJ2-6 gives the whole variable domain GAGVSQSPRYKVAKRGQDVALRCDPISGHVSLFWYQQALGQGPEFLTYFQNEAQLDKSGLPSDRFFAERPEGSVSTLKIQRTQQEDSAVYLCASSLIAGGPTGANVLTFGAGSRLTVL.

This chain joins TRBV27 and TRBJ2-1; TRBD1 agrees at 12 bases. This CDR3 has 16 residues. The V and J ends lost 2 bases and 5 bases, in that order; junction bases with no gene match: 4. In germline, CDR1 is MNHEY, CDR2 SMNVEV (reference sequence). The CDR3 DNA reads as TGTGCCAGCAGTTTACTGGGACAGGGGGCTGACAATGAGCAGTTCTTC. This translates into CASSLLGQGADNEQFF.

V and J are TRBV5-1 and TRBJ2-1; 14 positions agree with TRBD2. Trimming took 3 bases from V and 7 from J; bases not matched to a gene: 6. The CDR3 has 16 residues. Per the germline V gene, CDR1 is SGHRS and CDR2 is YFSETQ. For the CDR3, the DNA is TGCGCCAGCAGCTGGGGGACTAGCGGGAGTGGGAATGAGCAGTTCTTC. This gives the protein CASSWGTSGSGNEQFF.

The gene calls are TRBV20-1 and TRBJ1-1; the match to TRBD1 covers 10 bases. CDR1 and CDR2 (germline): DFQATT, SNEGSKA (reference sequence). The length of the CDR3 is 11 residues. The CDR3: CGGQGLTEAFF. The DNA for the CDR3 is TGCGGGGGACAGGGGTTGACTGAAGCTTTCTTT.

This clonotype was detected only a few times. The chain joins TRBV3-1 to TRBJ2-7; possible D gene TRBD1, 6 bases. The germline V gene encodes CDR1 LGHDT and CDR2 YNNKEL (reference sequence). This CDR3 is 16 amino acids long. The V gene lost 8 bases and the J gene lost 3 bases, with 23 bases spanning the gap. CDR3 in DNA: TGTGCCAGCTCCGAAGGATCCATGACAGGCCTCTACGAGCAGTACTTC. Translating it yields CASSEGSMTGLYEQYF.

This clonotype was counted between two and nine times. The chain recombines TRBV27 with TRBJ2-7, with D tentatively TRBD1 or TRBD2 (7 bases each). With 2 bases removed from V and 3 bases from J, the gap between germline ends came to 20 bases. Germline loops: CDR1 MNHEY, CDR2 SMNVEV (reference sequence). The CDR3 spans 17 residues. The CDR3 protein is CASSLALKGAGVYEQYF. CDR3 DNA: TGTGCCAGCAGTTTAGCCCTCAAGGGGGCGGGGGTCTACGAGCAGTACTTC.

This clonotype was found a few times. This chain uses TRBV7-9 with TRBJ1-1, with a weak D call TRBD1 (6 bases). The ends were cut back, 7 bases at V and 1 base at J, with 16 bases in the middle. Germline V gene data show CDR1 as SEHNR and CDR2 as FQNEAQ (reference sequence). This CDR3 has 15 amino acids. CDR3 sequence: CASTRGGNPNTEAFF. DNA for the CDR3: TGTGCCAGCACCAGAGGGGGGAATCCGAACACTGAAGCTTTCTTT.